Presented here are 21 T cell receptor beta chains from one specimen sequenced in a study of T cell repertoires in cytomegalovirus infection. TCRdb processed the reads anew with MiXCR; each CDR3 protein has one entry. Here the sample spans roughly 500,000 distinct CDR3 sequences, roughly a third being singletons. Antigen specificity for these receptors is unknown. This material consisted of cultured PBMCs, taken from culture after CMV antigen stimulation. These receptors came from a human donor in good health (CMV status not recorded). Some clones in this sample may be carry-over from other donors' samples.

The chain couples TRBV6-6 to TRBJ1-5, with 10 bases fitting TRBD1. The CDR3 runs to 14 residues. Germline V CDR1 and CDR2: MNHNY, SVGAGI (reference sequence). V was pared by 11 bases and J by 6 bases, with 10 bases of the junction left unmatched. The DNA for the CDR3 is TGTGCCGGCACCCTGGGACAGGGGACTCAGCCCCAGCATTTT. It yields the protein CAGTLGQGTQPQHF.

Here the CDR3 DNA reads TGTGCCAGTAATCAATACAGGGGCACTAATGAAAAACTGTTTTTT. Protein: CASNQYRGTNEKLFF. The chain couples TRBV19 to TRBJ1-4; 7 bases match TRBD1. This CDR3 region has 15 residues. CDR1 LNHDA and CDR2 SQIVND come from the germline V gene (reference sequence). V lost 7 bases, J lost 2 bases, and 7 bases stayed unmatched.

This clonotype was observed a few times. The CDR3 spells CASSLEWGLADEQFF. The DNA of the CDR3 is TGTGCCAGCAGCTTAGAATGGGGACTAGCGGATGAGCAGTTCTTC. The chain links TRBV11-2 to TRBJ2-1, with 11 nucleotides matching TRBD2. Germline V CDR1 and CDR2: SGHAT, FQNNGV. The CDR3 extends over 15 amino acids. V trimming: 0 bases; J trimming: 8 bases; junction bases outside the gene matches: 3.

The chain links TRBV12-3 or TRBV12-4 to TRBJ1-2, with D tentatively TRBD1 (6 bases). CDR3 length: 15 amino acids. V lost 2 bases and J lost 6, with 16 bases in between. CDR3 residues: CASSLIPPGDHGYTF. In DNA, the CDR3 is TGTGCCAGCAGTTTAATCCCCCCAGGGGATCATGGCTACACCTTC.

This clonotype was detected only a few times. The rearrangement joins TRBV27 to TRBJ2-3; 8 bases fit TRBD1. Germline loops: CDR1 MNHEY, CDR2 SMNVEV (reference sequence). This CDR3 is 18 amino acids long. J lost 2 bases, V lost 6 bases, and 16 bases had no gene match. CDR3 in amino acids: CASRMTGATTLSTDTQYF. The CDR3 DNA is TGTGCCAGCAGAATGACAGGGGCCACAACCCTTTCCACAGATACGCAGTATTTT.

This clonotype was seen a few times. The chain has TRBV7-4 and TRBJ1-2; 7 bases fit TRBD1. V trimming: 7 bases; J trimming: 8 bases; junction bases outside the gene matches: 13. Germline loops: CDR1 SGHVT, CDR2 SQSDAQ. This CDR3 has 14 residues. The CDR3 DNA is TGTGCCAGCATCCGGACAGGCAATTCGGGGGGCTACACCTTC. Translating gives CASIRTGNSGGYTF.

The chain joins TRBV9 to TRBJ1-1; D gene unclear. The CDR3 runs to 13 residues. Germline loops: CDR1 SGDLS, CDR2 YYNGEE. The V end lost 5 bases, the J end lost 1 base, and 9 bases lay between the germline ends. DNA for the CDR3: TGTGCCAGCAGTGTCGTGAGGAACACTGAAGCTTTCTTT. Protein product: CASSVVRNTEAFF.

This clonotype was observed a handful of times. The chain carries TRBV6-6 and TRBJ2-5; 9 positions agree with TRBD1. CDR1 and CDR2 from the germline V gene are MNHNY and SVGAGI (reference sequence). CDR3 length: 15 amino acids. V shed 6 bases, J shed 4 bases, and the junction held 9 bases outside the gene matches. CDR3 sequence reads: CASRGSTGGLETQYF. The CDR3 DNA sequence: TGTGCCAGCAGAGGTAGTACAGGGGGCTTAGAGACCCAGTACTTC.

The table lists this clonotype with a few counts. The chain uses TRBV4-2 and TRBJ2-4; D remains unclear. Germline V gene sequence: CDR1 LGHNA, CDR2 YNFKEQ. This CDR3 contains 17 residues. V lost 1 base and J lost 0, with 13 bases in between. CDR3 coding DNA: TGTGCCAGCAGCCAAGTTCACCCCCCGCTAGCCAAAAACATTCAGTACTTC. Amino acid sequence: CASSQVHPPLAKNIQYF.

In this sample, this clonotype turned up many times. The chain is built from TRBV7-2 and TRBJ2-7; TRBD1 matches 7 bases. The V segment lost 5 bases and the J segment 0 bases; nucleotides outside the gene matches: 4. The CDR3 extends over 14 amino acids. Germline V lookup: CDR1 SGHTA, CDR2 FQGNSA. The CDR3 DNA reads TGTGCCAGCAGCCGCAGGGGGTCCTCCTACGAGCAGTACTTC. Its protein product is CASSRRGSSYEQYF. Full variable domain (missing parts from reference TRBV7-2 and TRBJ2-7): GAGVSQSPSNKVTEKGKDVELRCDPISGHTALYWYRQSLGQGLEFLIYFQGNSAPDKSGLPSDRFSAERTGGSVSTLTIQRTQQEDSAVYLCASSRRGSSYEQYFGPGTRLTVT.

The chain uses TRBV20-1 and TRBJ2-5, with a tentative D call TRBD2 (5 bases). This CDR3 region has 13 residues. Germline assignment: CDR1 DFQATT and CDR2 SNEGSKA (reference sequence). Trimming removed 8 bases from V and 3 bases from J, with 16 bases in between. CDR3 bases: TGCAGTACTCCCGGCGGGTTTGAAGAGACCCAGTACTTC. Amino acids: CSTPGGFEETQYF.

This clonotype has only a few counts. The V call is TRBV5-3, the J call TRBJ2-7; TRBD1 aligns across 9 bases. TRBV5-3 is marked as an open reading frame, function uncertain. V was pared by 8 bases and J by 3 bases, with 18 bases of the junction left unmatched. The length of the CDR3 is 17 residues. Here the CDR3 reads CASSPQGQGLTYYEQYF. For the CDR3, the DNA is TGTGCCAGCAGCCCGCAGGGACAGGGCCTTACTTACTACGAGCAGTACTTC.

The chain recombines TRBV11-2 with TRBJ2-1, with TRBD2 matching 8 bases. This CDR3 has 15 amino acids. Germline CDR1 SGHAT, CDR2 FQNNGV. J was trimmed by 4 bases and V by 5 bases; bases with no gene match: 7. CDR3 in amino acids: CASSPLPGGYNEQFF. The CDR3, as DNA: TGTGCCAGCAGCCCCCTTCCGGGAGGGTACAATGAGCAGTTCTTC.

V is TRBV6-5 and J is TRBJ2-7, with 7 bases matching TRBD1. The CDR3 has 17 residues. The ends lost 2 bases at V and 0 bases at J; junction bases unmatched: 10. CDR1 is MNHEY and CDR2 is SVGAGI in the germline V gene. The chain's CDR3 is CASSYPRGGRNSYEQYF. DNA for the CDR3: TGTGCCAGCAGTTACCCAAGAGGGGGCAGGAACTCCTACGAGCAGTACTTC.

V usage is TRBV7-9 and J usage is TRBJ1-4, with D possibly matching TRBD1 (6 bases). The V end lost 2 bases, the J end lost 0 bases, and 16 bases lay between the germline ends. The CDR3 runs 18 residues. The germline gives CDR1 SEHNR, CDR2 FQNEAQ (reference sequence). The CDR3 sequence: CASSLQGHPNPTNEKLFF. CDR3 in DNA: TGTGCCAGCAGCTTACAGGGACACCCAAACCCAACTAATGAAAAACTGTTTTTT.

This clonotype was observed a handful of times. The chain couples TRBV28 to TRBJ1-4; D might be TRBD1 (5 bases). Trimming left V 5 bases short and J 4 bases short, with 8 bases between. Germline assignment: CDR1 MDHEN and CDR2 SYDVKM. The CDR3 runs 13 residues. CDR3 region: CASSRQINEKLFF. Here the CDR3 DNA reads TGTGCCAGCAGTAGACAGATTAATGAAAAACTGTTTTTT.

The chain employs TRBV14 and TRBJ2-1; TRBD2 is a possible D gene (6 bases). The CDR3 has 17 residues. V was clipped by 2 bases and J by 3 bases, with 17 bases between them. Germline V gene lookup returns CDR1 SGHDN and CDR2 FVKESK. DNA for the CDR3: TGTGCCAGCAGCCAAATCAAGGCGGGACTTTACTACAATGAGCAGTTCTTC. Translated: CASSQIKAGLYYNEQFF.

The chain recombines TRBV4-1 with TRBJ1-4, with D possibly being TRBD1 (6 bases). CDR3 length: 18 amino acids. CDR1 is MGHRA and CDR2 is YSYEKL in the germline V gene. Trimming left V 1 base short and J 8 bases short, with 23 bases between. DNA for the CDR3: TGCGCCAGCAGCCAAGTCGCCCTCGCGAATCGGAGGGGGGAAAAACTGTTTTTT. Its protein is CASSQVALANRRGEKLFF.

The table lists this clonotype with a few counts. V gene TRBV7-2 combines with J gene TRBJ1-1, with D perhaps TRBD1 (6 bases). Trimming took off 4 bases at V and 5 bases at J, with 20 bases between the two ends. This CDR3 has 16 amino acids. Per germline, CDR1 SGHTA and CDR2 FQGNSA. DNA of the CDR3: TGTGCCAGCAGCTCGCCCAACTACAGGGAGTGGACTGAAGCTTTCTTT. It translates to CASSSPNYREWTEAFF.

This clonotype was counted a few times. The gene calls are TRBV11-2 and TRBJ2-7; 10 bases are a match to TRBD2. Germline V CDR1 and CDR2: SGHAT, FQNNGV. The CDR3 has 15 residues. The trim removed 1 base at V and 4 bases at J, leaving 4 bases unmatched. The CDR3 here is CASSLGAGGRYEQYV. CDR3 coding DNA: TGTGCCAGCAGCTTAGGAGCGGGAGGGCGATACGAGCAGTACGTC.

The CDR3 is CASSQEIGGRVDGYTF. Here the CDR3 DNA reads TGCGCCAGCAGCCAAGAAATCGGAGGGAGGGTTGATGGCTACACCTTC. The gene calls are TRBV4-1 and TRBJ1-2; D uncertain. Germline CDR1 is MGHRA and CDR2 is YSYEKL. V gave up 0 bases and J gave up 6 bases, with 17 bases separating them. The CDR3 contains 16 residues.